This T cell receptor beta chain is from a study of OX40 agonist ivuxolimab in advanced cancers. Study context: The dose of intravenous ivuxolimab that patients received every 2 weeks ranged from 0.01 to 10 mg/kg. Findings and caveats of the study: With doses of 0.1 to 3.0 mg/kg, CD4+ and CD8+ blood T cells had undergone clonal expansion by week 6.

Germline loops: CDR1 MNHEY, CDR2 SVGAGI. Unmatched junction bases numbered 12, after V lost 8 bases and J lost 6 bases. This CDR3 is 15 amino acids long. The assay was immunoSEQ multiplex PCR, and TCRdb's table has in-frame clones only and misses some. The data contain 25,000 to 35,000 clones, approximately 84% of them seen just once; the ten biggest clones take up around 24%. Blood specimens came from baseline, cycle 4 day 1, and cycle 7 day 1. A word on this clone: What it binds is not known.

J is TRBJ2-1 and V is TRBV6-5; 8 bases are a match to TRBD2. This receptor was taken from an adult with an advanced solid tumor such as melanoma, head and neck, liver or kidney cancer. The specimen comprised CD4+ or CD8+ T cells sorted from blood, sampled in a trial of the OX40 agonist ivuxolimab. CDR3 sequence reads: CASGTSAGAFNEQFF. CDR3 coding DNA: TGTGCCAGCGGCACTTCAGCGGGAGCTTTCAATGAGCAGTTCTTC.